This entry is about one TCR beta chain. This record comes from a study of blood T cell repertoires in COVID-19. Background on the study: Both acute and convalescent COVID-19 samples were obtained from the United States, Italy and Spain.

In the source study's methods: Amplification of reference gene primers provided the estimated nucleated cell counts. The protocol was immunoSEQ multiplex PCR, while the TCRdb copy is restricted to in-frame clones and leaves out a portion. V, J and clone size are those of that table, while D and trimming were read from the DNA. Of about 180,000 clones in the sample, roughly four fifths were seen once. The length of the CDR3 is 15 residues. Germline V gene data show CDR1 as LGHNA and CDR2 as YNFKEQ. Trimming removed 3 bases at V and 2 bases at J, with 10 bases between. V and J are TRBV4-2 and TRBJ2-2; D is uncertain. The sequence was obtained from a woman between 65 and 79 years old with COVID-19, enrolled during active disease. Specimen: peripheral blood. The CDR3 reads CASSQRPLNTGELFF. In DNA form, the CDR3 reads TGTGCCAGCAGCCAGCGGCCACTAAACACCGGGGAGCTGTTTTTT.